The source of this TCR beta chain is a study of shared clonotypes between healthy human individuals. Remarks on this clone: Its antigen is currently unknown.

Assay used: immunoSEQ multiplex PCR; TCRdb lists only in-frame clones, some missing. The sample includes under 1,900,000 clones, about 98.5% of them seen just once. Study-wide findings and caveats: Sequencing depth was predicted to influence how clonotypes are shared among donors.

The sequenced sample was naive CD4+ T cells sorted from blood. Subset of the sample: CD45RA+ positively selected. The source of this sequence is a man between 25 and 39 years old in good health.

The CDR3 region has the DNA TGCAGCGTTGGTCACAGCCTTATGAACACTGAAGCTTTCTTT. Translation: CSVGHSLMNTEAFF. V is TRBV29-1 and J is TRBJ1-1, with no clear D. CDR1 and CDR2 from the germline V gene are SQVTM and ANQGSEA. This CDR3 contains 14 residues. V lost 4 bases and J lost 0, with 12 bases in between.